The entry below describes one T cell receptor (beta chain). This clonotype has just a few counts. The clone's antigen remains unknown. Per-base qualities were not stored, and no clone one base away is much larger. TCRdb names Illumina HiSeq 1500 as the instrument used. The public reads were reanalyzed by TCRdb: fastp trimming at Q25, MiXCR alignment, in-frame beta chains only. Each CDR3 protein gets just one entry, which takes the most common genes and DNA from the rows behind it. The sample contains 450,000 to 550,000 distinct CDR3 sequences, about 42% of them found a single time. The ten largest clones add up to roughly two fifths of the sample. Looking up the germline V gene yields CDR1 SGHTA and CDR2 FQGNSA. From the cysteine through the phenylalanine, the CDR3 covers 15 amino acids. Left in the record is the CDR3 DNA by itself, 45 bases read in frame from the first base. Germline trimming: 6 bases from V, 2 bases from J; junction bases outside gene matches: 8.

Per the publication, the treatment or condition label means: in vitro stimulation with specific CMV peptide epitopes to enrich CMV-specific T cells. The sample belongs to a study of T cell repertoires in cytomegalovirus infection (dated by TCRdb to about 2019). Broadly, across the study: The peptide stimulations were aimed at well-studied HLA-B-restricted epitopes as well as recently identified HLA-C-restricted CMV epitopes, whose presentation resists viral immunomodulation. Donor HLA type was relevant to the analysis, as public TCR beta signatures indicated carriage of CMV infection together with the matching HLA type. Overall study results and their limits: Cumulative frequency of public TCR beta family members discriminated carriers of CMV infection plus the relevant HLA type in this cohort and an independent 352-donor cohort. In the ex vivo response, HLA-C-restricted CMV-specific TCR beta clonotypes were dominant, and in two of eight donors the single most frequent clonotype came from this HLA-C-restricted group.

The chain couples TRBV7-2 to TRBJ2-3; 7 middle bases align to TRBD2. This sequence was found in a human donor in good health (CMV status not recorded). Some clones in this sample may be carry-over from other donors' samples. The sample consisted of cultured PBMCs, taken from culture after CMV antigen stimulation. The CDR3 sequence is CASSYRGGLTDTQYF. The sequenced DNA: TGTGCCAGCAGTTACCGCGGGGGACTCACAGATACGCAGTATTTT. Reference TRBV7-2 and TRBJ2-3 proteins supply the regions before and after the CDR3; the full variable domain is: GAGVSQSPSNKVTEKGKDVELRCDPISGHTALYWYRQSLGQGLEFLIYFQGNSAPDKSGLPSDRFSAERTGGSVSTLTIQRTQQEDSAVYLCASSYRGGLTDTQYFGPGTRLTVL.